This T cell receptor (beta chain) was sequenced in a study of T cells after yellow fever vaccination. Remarks on this clonotype: Its specificity is unknown.

Regarding the study as a whole: Detected again after the booster were most primary-vaccination clones, at 95% to 97% CD4 and roughly 88% CD8. From the bulk population, abundant clonotypes could contaminate and appear within FACS-sorted repertoires.

CDR3 length: 13 residues. V gave up 3 bases and J gave up 1 base, with 6 bases separating them. In TCRdb, the 5' RACE reads were re-called with MiXCR into one record per CDR3 protein. Among roughly 120,000 distinct CDR3 sequences listed, about 7% were seen once. The origin of this receptor is a man aged 18 to 30 who received the YFV17D yellow fever vaccine. The material was CD4+ T cells sorted from PBMCs, obtained 35 to 50 days after the first yellow fever vaccination. The chain recombines TRBV12-3 or TRBV12-4 with TRBJ1-1; D unclear. CDR3 DNA sequence: TGTGCCAGCAGTTTTTCCAGGAACACTGAAGCTTTCTTT. Amino acids: CASSFSRNTEAFF.